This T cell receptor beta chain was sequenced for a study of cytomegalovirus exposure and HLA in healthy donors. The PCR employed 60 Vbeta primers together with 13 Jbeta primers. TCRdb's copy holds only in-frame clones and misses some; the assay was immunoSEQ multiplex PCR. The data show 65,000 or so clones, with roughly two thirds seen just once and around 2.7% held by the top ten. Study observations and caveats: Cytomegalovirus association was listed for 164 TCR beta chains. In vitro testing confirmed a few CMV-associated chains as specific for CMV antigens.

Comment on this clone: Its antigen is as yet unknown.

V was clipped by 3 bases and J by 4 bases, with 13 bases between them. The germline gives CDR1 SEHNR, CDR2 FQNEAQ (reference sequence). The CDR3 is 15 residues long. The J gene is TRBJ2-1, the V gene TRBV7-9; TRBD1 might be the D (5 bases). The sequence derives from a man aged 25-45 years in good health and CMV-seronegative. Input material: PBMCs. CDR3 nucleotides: TGTGCCAGCAGCTTCGTCTCAGGGAATTACAATGAGCAGTTCTTC. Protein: CASSFVSGNYNEQFF.